The 8 T cell receptor beta chains below all came from one sample that was sequenced in a study of early T cells in non-severe SARS-CoV-2 infection. TCRdb redid the calling of the 5' RACE reads with MiXCR, one entry per CDR3 protein. Among 35,000 to 45,000 distinct CDR3 sequences, 12% were seen once, and the ten largest hold around 15%. The sequencing input was whole blood. These receptors originate from an adult who was a healthcare worker with PCR-confirmed SARS-CoV-2 infection or an uninfected control (not recorded which).

In this sample, this clonotype turned up a few times. The V gene is TRBV30, the J gene TRBJ2-2, with D hard to call. Germline assignment: CDR1 GTSNPN and CDR2 SVGIG (reference sequence). The V and J ends lost 1 base and 6 bases respectively, with 3 bases between them. The CDR3 is 11 residues long. The chain's CDR3 is CAWSAAGELFF. CDR3 sequence (DNA): TGTGCCTGGAGTGCCGCCGGGGAGCTGTTTTTT.

This clonotype was recorded many times. The gene calls are TRBV20-1 and TRBJ1-5; no clear D gene. Trimming left V 0 bases short and J 5 bases short, with 14 bases between. There are 15 residues in the CDR3. Germline lookup yields CDR1 DFQATT and CDR2 SNEGSKA (reference sequence). The CDR3 DNA follows: TGCAGTGCTAGAGATCGCGCGGCACTTCATCAGCCCCAGCATTTT. As protein: CSARDRAALHQPQHF.

This clonotype was detected many times. The V and J genes are TRBV6-6 and TRBJ1-2; possibly TRBD1 for D (5 bases). Trimming took 2 bases from V and 4 from J, leaving 14 bases between them. Per germline, CDR1 MNHNY and CDR2 SVGAGI (reference sequence). This CDR3 has 15 amino acids. CDR3 residues: CASSYGAGNAYGYTF. The CDR3, as DNA: TGTGCCAGCAGTTACGGGGCAGGGAATGCCTATGGCTACACCTTC.

The sample holds many counts of this clonotype. The CDR3 spells CASPSEGIEQFF. For the CDR3, the DNA is TGTGCCAGCCCCTCGGAGGGTATAGAGCAGTTCTTC. The chain employs TRBV5-4 and TRBJ2-1; a weak D match, TRBD2 (6 bases). The V end was cut by 7 bases, the J end by 10 bases, with 15 bases between. This CDR3 comprises 12 residues. The germline V gene has CDR1 SGHNT and CDR2 YYREEE (reference sequence).

The V gene is TRBV6-2 or TRBV6-3, the J gene TRBJ2-4; perhaps TRBD2 as D (6 bases). CDR1 and CDR2 (germline): MNHEY, SVGEGT. This CDR3 has 16 amino acids. Trimming pared 6 bases from V and 0 bases from J, leaving 15 bases between. The CDR3 nucleotides are TGTGCCAGCAGCTCCTGGAGGGAGCTAGCCAAAAACATTCAGTACTTC. Translation gives CASSSWRELAKNIQYF.

This clonotype was picked up many times. The chain joins TRBV29-1 to TRBJ1-5; D unclear. This CDR3 has 12 residues. Trimming removed 4 bases at V and 5 bases at J, with 9 bases between. Germline CDR1 SQVTM, CDR2 ANQGSEA. CDR3 in DNA: TGCAGCGTTGGGACGAAGGATCAGCCCCAGCATTTT. Residues: CSVGTKDQPQHF.

V gene TRBV11-2 combines with J gene TRBJ1-2, with a tentative D call TRBD1 (5 bases). The CDR3 totals 13 residues. The germline gives CDR1 SGHAT, CDR2 FQNNGV. Trimming took off 6 bases at V and 6 bases at J, with 14 bases between the two ends. The CDR3 DNA is TGTGCCAGCAGTCCCGCGGGGGTAGATGGCTACACCTTC. Protein sequence: CASSPAGVDGYTF.

This clonotype was detected a few times. The J gene is TRBJ1-4, the V gene TRBV4-1, with 7 bases matching TRBD1. J lost 5 bases, V lost 0 bases, and 15 bases had no gene match. The CDR3 runs 19 residues. CDR1 MGHRA and CDR2 YSYEKL come from the germline V gene. Here the CDR3 DNA reads TGCGCCAGCAGCCAAGATCTTATCTTTGTGACAGGGATGAATGAAAAACTGTTTTTT. Protein: CASSQDLIFVTGMNEKLFF.